These 32 T cell receptor beta chains share one sample of origin, sequenced in a study of identical twins. In TCRdb, the 5' RACE reads were re-called with MiXCR into one record per CDR3 protein. The data hold some 440,000 distinct CDR3 sequences, with 24% observed a single time. These same records also appear under a second study, on T cells expressing NK-cell markers.

The sample taken for sequencing was CD4+ T cells sorted from blood. These receptors all come from a woman in her late teens or twenties in good health.

The chain employs TRBV27 and TRBJ2-7; TRBD1 agrees at 7 bases. Germline V gene lookup returns CDR1 MNHEY and CDR2 SMNVEV (reference sequence). The CDR3 has 14 amino acids. After removal of 3 bases from V and 3 bases from J, the junction contained 5 bases not matched to a gene. CDR3 DNA: TGTGCCAGCAGTTTGGACAGGCGCTACTACGAGCAGTACTTC. Its protein is CASSLDRRYYEQYF.

The rearrangement links TRBV29-1 to TRBJ2-7; D is uncertain. Germline lookup yields CDR1 SQVTM and CDR2 ANQGSEA. The CDR3 has 13 residues. V gave up 5 bases and J gave up 2 bases, with 13 bases separating them. CDR3 residues: CSVSGQSTYEQYF. CDR3 bases: TGCAGCGTTTCGGGTCAGTCGACCTACGAGCAGTACTTC.

The sample holds a few counts of this clonotype. The rearrangement joins TRBV20-1 to TRBJ2-2; D gene ambiguous. Germline V gives CDR1 DFQATT, CDR2 SNEGSKA (reference sequence). Trimming shortened V by 0 bases and J by 6 bases, and 5 bases separated the two germline ends. This CDR3 has 12 amino acids. The CDR3: CSARDGPGELFF. CDR3 bases: TGCAGTGCTAGAGATGGGCCCGGGGAGCTGTTTTTT.

There are a few counts of this clonotype. The chain recombines TRBV6-1 with TRBJ2-1; no definite D call. CDR1 and CDR2 (germline): MNHNS, SASEGT. CDR3 size: 15 residues. The V and J ends lost 6 bases and 0 bases respectively, with 12 bases between them. The CDR3 here is CASSPPGRSYNEQFF. The CDR3 bases are TGTGCCAGCAGCCCGCCTGGACGCTCCTACAATGAGCAGTTCTTC.

This chain uses TRBV20-1 with TRBJ2-1, with a tentative D call TRBD2 (6 bases). Deletions cut 4 bases from V and 7 bases from J, with 17 bases between. From germline, CDR1 is DFQATT and CDR2 SNEGSKA (reference sequence). The CDR3 sequence is 14 residues long. The CDR3 is CSATGNSGLNEQFF. The CDR3 DNA reads as TGCAGTGCTACCGGTAATAGCGGTCTAAATGAGCAGTTCTTC.

The chain employs TRBV20-1 and TRBJ2-1; the D gene is possibly TRBD1 (6 bases). Germline V CDR1 and CDR2: DFQATT, SNEGSKA (reference sequence). There are 13 residues in the CDR3. V was cut by 3 bases and J by 8 bases, with 14 bases left in between. The CDR3 DNA reads as TGCAGTGCTAGTAGGGACACCTGGGATGAGCAGTTCTTC. Amino acid sequence: CSASRDTWDEQFF.

A few counts support this clonotype. The chain employs TRBV6-2 or TRBV6-3 and TRBJ2-2; 11 bases align to TRBD2. CDR3 length: 14 residues. From germline, CDR1 is MNHEY and CDR2 SVGEGT. CDR3 sequence: CALRSGRDTGELFF. CDR3 bases: TGTGCACTCCGTAGCGGGAGGGACACCGGGGAGCTGTTTTTT.

The chain uses TRBV6-1 and TRBJ1-4; the D is unclear. The V gene's germline CDR1 is MNHNS and CDR2 SASEGT. V lost 6 bases and J 0 bases, leaving 11 bases between the germline ends. The CDR3 sequence is 15 residues long. In DNA form, the CDR3 reads TGTGCCAGCAGACCTCGGTTGGCAACTAATGAAAAACTGTTTTTT. Its protein is CASRPRLATNEKLFF.

Comments on this clonotype: An end of the junction differs from the germline gene, which may be a read error. The V and J genes are TRBV18 and TRBJ2-3, with 8 bases matching TRBD1. Germline CDR1 is KGHSH and CDR2 is LQKENI. The CDR3 sequence is 13 residues long. CDR3 sequence (DNA): TGTGCCAGCTCCCCGACCGGGACAGGAGCGAAGGATTTT. It codes for CASSPTGTGAKDF.

This clonotype was seen a handful of times. V is TRBV10-2 and J is TRBJ2-1, with 9 bases aligning to TRBD2. CDR1 and CDR2 (germline): WSHSY, SAAADI. With V trimmed by 5 bases and J by 5 bases, 22 bases remained unmatched. This CDR3 has 20 amino acids. CDR3 amino acids: CASSRPLRASGTKKDNEQFF. CDR3 DNA: TGCGCCAGCAGTAGACCCCTCCGGGCTAGCGGGACGAAAAAAGACAATGAGCAGTTCTTC.

V usage is TRBV6-1 and J usage is TRBJ1-1; D unresolved. From germline, CDR1 is MNHNS and CDR2 SASEGT. V was clipped by 7 bases and J by 0 bases, with 15 bases between them. CDR3 size: 15 residues. The DNA of the CDR3 is TGTGCCAGCACCCAACAAGGGATATTGAACACTGAAGCTTTCTTT. Its protein product is CASTQQGILNTEAFF.

J is TRBJ2-5 and V is TRBV3-1, with unresolved D. Germline V gene sequence: CDR1 LGHDT, CDR2 YNNKEL (reference sequence). Trimming cost V 3 bases and J 5 bases, with 7 bases left between them. CDR3 length: 12 amino acids. For the CDR3, the DNA is TGTGCCAGCAGCCATCTCCTGGAGACCCAGTACTTC. Residues: CASSHLLETQYF.

The V call is TRBV19, the J call TRBJ2-3; D not resolved. Germline lookup yields CDR1 LNHDA and CDR2 SQIVND (reference sequence). Trimming cost V 3 bases and J 5 bases, with 6 bases left between them. The CDR3 spans 12 residues. The CDR3 loop reads CASSIPLDTQYF. Written as DNA, the CDR3 is TGTGCCAGTAGTATCCCATTAGATACGCAGTATTTT.

This clonotype was detected only a few times. The V and J genes are TRBV7-8 and TRBJ2-7; TRBD1 is a possible D gene (5 bases). Germline values: CDR1 SGHVS, CDR2 FQNEAQ. V lost 5 bases, J lost 2 bases, and 13 bases lay in between. The CDR3 runs to 14 residues. The CDR3 loop is CASSQTVPPYEQYF. DNA of the CDR3: TGTGCCAGCAGCCAGACAGTACCTCCCTACGAGCAGTACTTC.

The V gene is TRBV20-1, the J gene TRBJ1-1, with D uncertain. V lost 5 bases and J lost 0, with 7 bases in between. This CDR3 is built from 12 residues. Looked up from germline, CDR1 is DFQATT and CDR2 is SNEGSKA (reference sequence). CDR3 sequence (DNA): TGCAGTGCTTCCACACTGAACACTGAAGCTTTCTTT. It translates to CSASTLNTEAFF.

The chain is built from TRBV10-3 and TRBJ2-7, with D possibly TRBD1 on 6 matching bases. Germline V lookup: CDR1 ENHRY, CDR2 SYGVKD. Trimming took 4 bases from V and 0 from J, leaving 16 bases between them. The CDR3 is 16 amino acids. The CDR3 reads CAISGGAQGASYEQYF. The CDR3 region has the DNA TGTGCCATCAGTGGGGGAGCACAGGGTGCCTCCTACGAGCAGTACTTC.

J is TRBJ2-4 and V is TRBV29-1; D is perhaps TRBD1 or TRBD2 (5 bases each). Between the trimmed V and J ends, which lost 5 bases and 0 bases, there was a span of 14 bases. Germline CDR1 and CDR2: SQVTM and ANQGSEA. This CDR3 comprises 15 residues. CDR3 in DNA: TGCAGCGTTAGAGGGCTGGGGGAAGCCAAAAACATTCAGTACTTC. Translated: CSVRGLGEAKNIQYF.

The V gene is TRBV29-1, the J gene TRBJ2-1; D is perhaps TRBD2 (6 bases). The length of the CDR3 is 14 residues. Germline CDR1 and CDR2: SQVTM and ANQGSEA. The V and J ends lost 3 bases and 8 bases respectively, with 17 bases between them. The CDR3 bases are TGCAGCGTTGACGGGAGCGGCCACGGAGATGAGCAGTTCTTC. As protein: CSVDGSGHGDEQFF.

This clonotype was detected many times. The chain employs TRBV4-2 and TRBJ2-5; 7 bases are a match to TRBD1. After removal of 0 bases from V and 4 bases from J, the junction contained 5 bases not matched to a gene. The CDR3 totals 15 residues. The germline V gene has CDR1 LGHNA and CDR2 YNFKEQ. CDR3 amino acids: CASSQDNRGGETQYF. CDR3 DNA: TGTGCCAGCAGCCAAGACAACAGGGGTGGAGAGACCCAGTACTTC.

J is TRBJ1-1 and V is TRBV7-2, with D possibly matching TRBD1 (5 bases). V was shortened by 10 bases and J by 0 bases, with 18 bases between the two germline ends. Germline values: CDR1 SGHTA, CDR2 FQGNSA. The CDR3 consists of 15 residues. CDR3 residues: CATKVTGTVNTEAFF. Written as DNA, the CDR3 is TGTGCCACGAAGGTTACGGGGACGGTGAACACTGAAGCTTTCTTT.

The rearrangement uses TRBV29-1 and TRBJ1-4; weak D call: TRBD1 (5 bases). V was shortened by 6 bases and J by 7 bases, with 15 bases between the two germline ends. CDR3 length: 13 amino acids. Germline V gene sequence: CDR1 SQVTM, CDR2 ANQGSEA. In nucleotides, the CDR3 is TGCAGCGTCGTGTACTCAGGGAGTGAAAAACTGTTTTTT. This codes for CSVVYSGSEKLFF.

The chain is built from TRBV25-1 and TRBJ2-5; D gene unclear. With 2 bases removed from V and 4 bases from J, the gap between germline ends came to 5 bases. Germline V lookup: CDR1 MGHDK, CDR2 SYGVNS. This CDR3 has 12 residues. The CDR3 reads CASSEGGETQYF. The CDR3 DNA follows: TGTGCCAGCAGTGAAGGCGGAGAGACCCAGTACTTC.

The CDR3 here is CASSREGEGYEQYF. CDR3 sequence (DNA): TGTGCCAGCAGCCGCGAGGGAGAAGGCTACGAGCAGTACTTC. The V call is TRBV7-2, the J call TRBJ2-7; possible D gene TRBD2, 5 bases. The CDR3 spans 14 residues. Trimming took off 5 bases at V and 3 bases at J, with 14 bases between the two ends. Germline V gene data show CDR1 as SGHTA and CDR2 as FQGNSA.

V is TRBV20-1 and J is TRBJ2-3; D not resolved. CDR1 is DFQATT, CDR2 SNEGSKA, per germline (reference sequence). Trimming removed 7 bases from V and 3 bases from J, with 11 bases in between. The CDR3 sequence is 12 residues long. Here the CDR3 reads CSGYRGTDTQYF. The CDR3 DNA sequence: TGCAGTGGTTATAGAGGTACAGATACGCAGTATTTT.

This clonotype was observed many times. The chain has TRBV6-1 and TRBJ2-1, with 7 bases aligning to TRBD1. The CDR3 covers 15 residues. The junction had 6 bases not matched to a gene; V was cut back by 4 bases and J by 3 bases. The germline V gene encodes CDR1 MNHNS and CDR2 SASEGT. The CDR3 sequence: CASSGQGIIYNEQFF. The CDR3 nucleotides are TGTGCCAGCAGTGGACAGGGAATCATCTACAATGAGCAGTTCTTC.

The chain is built from TRBV5-1 and TRBJ2-3; possible D gene TRBD2, 6 bases. Trimming took 9 bases from V and 4 from J, leaving 18 bases between them. The CDR3 spans 14 residues. The germline CDR1 and CDR2 sequences are SGHRS and YFSETQ. CDR3 sequence (DNA): TGCGCCACCCGAACGGGAGTCGGGCCAGATACGCAGTATTTT. Its translation: CATRTGVGPDTQYF.

The chain employs TRBV3-1 and TRBJ2-3, with D hard to call. Trimming cost V 0 bases and J 4 bases, with 2 bases left between them. The CDR3 extends over 12 amino acids. Germline CDR1 is LGHDT and CDR2 is YNNKEL (reference sequence). This CDR3 reads CASSQESDTQYF. For the CDR3, the DNA is TGTGCCAGCAGCCAAGAATCAGATACGCAGTATTTT.

This clonotype was observed a few times. The rearrangement joins TRBV5-1 to TRBJ2-7; the match to TRBD2 covers 8 bases. With V trimmed by 0 bases and J by 0 bases, 8 bases remained unmatched. CDR1 and CDR2 from the germline V gene are SGHRS and YFSETQ. The CDR3 has 17 amino acids. CDR3 sequence (DNA): TGCGCCAGCAGCTTGGAGTCTAGCGGGCCTACCTCCTACGAGCAGTACTTC. Translation gives CASSLESSGPTSYEQYF.

This chain joins TRBV3-1 and TRBJ1-6; D gene ambiguous. Germline V gene data show CDR1 as LGHDT and CDR2 as YNNKEL (reference sequence). The CDR3 consists of 15 residues. V lost 4 bases, J lost 7 bases, and 14 bases lay in between. This CDR3 reads CASSRGPPKNSPLHF. The CDR3 coding sequence is TGTGCCAGCAGCCGAGGCCCGCCCAAGAATTCACCCCTCCACTTT.

The chain joins TRBV7-2 to TRBJ2-3; a weak D match, TRBD2 (6 bases). Germline assignment: CDR1 SGHTA and CDR2 FQGNSA. This CDR3 has 15 residues. V was shortened by 6 bases and J by 4 bases, with 17 bases between the two germline ends. The CDR3 nucleotides are TGTGCCAGCAGGGGCCCTAGCGTTCAAGCAGATACGCAGTATTTT. It encodes CASRGPSVQADTQYF.

The rearrangement uses TRBV7-7 and TRBJ2-2, with D tentatively TRBD2 (5 bases). CDR1 and CDR2 (germline): SSHAT, FNYEAQ (reference sequence). The CDR3 length is 13 residues. V was trimmed by 2 bases and J by 7 bases, leaving 8 bases between them. The CDR3 loop reads CASSLRELGELFF. CDR3 DNA sequence: TGTGCCAGCAGCTTAAGGGAGCTCGGGGAGCTGTTTTTT.

This clonotype has just a few counts. The chain links TRBV27 to TRBJ2-7, with unresolved D. The CDR3 sequence is 16 residues long. The V end lost 4 bases, the J end lost 0 bases, and 16 bases lay between the germline ends. Germline V gene sequence: CDR1 MNHEY, CDR2 SMNVEV (reference sequence). The CDR3 here is CASSSMTWGRSYEQYF. DNA for the CDR3: TGTGCCAGCAGTTCGATGACATGGGGTCGCTCCTACGAGCAGTACTTC.